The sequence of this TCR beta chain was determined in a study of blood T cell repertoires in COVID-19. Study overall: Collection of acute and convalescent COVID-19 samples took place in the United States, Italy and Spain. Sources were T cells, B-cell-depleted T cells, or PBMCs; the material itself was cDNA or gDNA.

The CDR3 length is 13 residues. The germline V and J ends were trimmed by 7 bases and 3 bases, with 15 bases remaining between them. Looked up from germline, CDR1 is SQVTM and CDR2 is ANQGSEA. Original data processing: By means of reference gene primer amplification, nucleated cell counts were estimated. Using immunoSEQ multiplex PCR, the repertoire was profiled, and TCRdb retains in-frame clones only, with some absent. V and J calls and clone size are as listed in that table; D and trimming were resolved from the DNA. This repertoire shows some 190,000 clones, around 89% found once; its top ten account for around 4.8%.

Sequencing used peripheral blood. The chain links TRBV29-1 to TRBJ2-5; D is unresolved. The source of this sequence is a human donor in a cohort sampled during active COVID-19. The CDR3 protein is CSAGQVPKETQYF. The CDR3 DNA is TGCAGCGCGGGTCAGGTACCCAAAGAGACCCAGTACTTC.